This T cell receptor (beta chain) was sequenced during a study of shared clonotypes between healthy human individuals. The protocol was immunoSEQ multiplex PCR, while the TCRdb copy is restricted to in-frame clones and leaves out a portion. The sample records about 2 million clones, over 85% being singletons. The length of the CDR3 is 15 residues. Deletions cut 4 bases from V and 0 bases from J, with 14 bases between. Germline assignment: CDR1 SGDLS and CDR2 YYNGEE. CD45RO-negative cells were positively selected for CCR7, leaving out terminally differentiated effector memory CD45RA+ cells. The receptor was derived from a man aged 18 to 29 in good health. The chain employs TRBV9 and TRBJ2-7, with TRBD1 as a possible D gene (5 bases). The sequenced sample was naive CD8+ T cells sorted from blood. CDR3 amino acids: CASSPGSMSSYEQYF. The CDR3 DNA reads as TGTGCCAGCAGCCCAGGGTCCATGAGCTCCTACGAGCAGTACTTC. The variable domain in full, with the rest retrieved from reference TRBV9 and TRBJ2-7, is DSGVTQTPKHLITATGQRVTLRCSPRSGDLSVYWYQQSLDQGLQFLIQYYNGEERAKGNILERFSAQQFPDLHSELNLSSLELGDSALYFCASSPGSMSSYEQYFGPGTRLTVT.